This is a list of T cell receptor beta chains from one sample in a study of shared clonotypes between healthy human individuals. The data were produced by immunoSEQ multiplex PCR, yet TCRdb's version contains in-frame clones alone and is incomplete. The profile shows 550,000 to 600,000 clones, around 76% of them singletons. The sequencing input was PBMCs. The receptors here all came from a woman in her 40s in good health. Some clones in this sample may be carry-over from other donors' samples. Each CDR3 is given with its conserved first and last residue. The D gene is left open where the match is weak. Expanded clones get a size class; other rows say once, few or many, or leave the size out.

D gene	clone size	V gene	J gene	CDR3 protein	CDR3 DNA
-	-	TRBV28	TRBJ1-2	CASSSGNYGYTF	TGTGCCAGCAGTTCGGGGAACTATGGCTACACCTTC
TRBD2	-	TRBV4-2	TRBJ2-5	CASSQGLAGGQETQYF	TGTGCCAGCAGCCAAGGACTAGCGGGAGGGCAAGAGACCCAGTACTTC
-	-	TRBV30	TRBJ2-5	CAWSVGGTARTQYF	TGTGCCTGGAGTGTCGGTGGCACGGCTCGGACCCAGTACTTC
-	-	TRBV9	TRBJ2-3	CASSGGHSTDTQYF	TGTGCCAGCAGCGGCGGGCACTCGACAGATACGCAGTATTTT
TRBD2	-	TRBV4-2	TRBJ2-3	CASNKLAGVTDTQYF	TGTGCCAGCAATAAACTAGCGGGAGTTACAGATACGCAGTATTTT
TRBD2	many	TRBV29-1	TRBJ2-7	CSALAGAISEQYF	TGCAGCGCACTAGCGGGAGCGATTTCCGAGCAGTACTTC
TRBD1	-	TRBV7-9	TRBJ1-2	CASSLDRTGDYGYTF	TGTGCCAGCAGCTTGGACCGGACAGGAGACTATGGCTACACCTTC
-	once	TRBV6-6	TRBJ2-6	CASIGSVSGANVLTF	TGTGCCAGCATTGGTTCCGTCTCTGGGGCCAACGTCCTGACTTTC
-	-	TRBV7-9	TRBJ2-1	CASTFPGGDHEQFF	TGTGCCAGCACCTTCCCGGGCGGCGACCATGAGCAGTTCTTC
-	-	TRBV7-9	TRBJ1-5	CASSLSLGGGPLSNQPQHF	TGTGCCAGCAGCTTGTCCCTAGGGGGGGGACCCCTCTCGAATCAGCCCCAGCATTTT
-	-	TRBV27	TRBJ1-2	CASTGFGGSYGYTF	TGTGCCAGCACCGGATTTGGGGGGAGCTATGGCTACACCTTC
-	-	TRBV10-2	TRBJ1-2	CASSTDSNYGYTF	TGCGCCAGCAGCACAGATTCTAACTATGGCTACACCTTC
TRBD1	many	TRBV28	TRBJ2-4	CASSSSGTGENIQYF	TGTGCCAGCAGTTCCTCGGGGACAGGAGAAAACATTCAGTACTTC
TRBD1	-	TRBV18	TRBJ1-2	CASSLTGPTGYTF	TGTGCCAGCTCACTGACAGGGCCCACGGGCTACACCTTC
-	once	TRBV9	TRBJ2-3	CASSPDSSDTQYF	TGTGCCAGCAGCCCCGATAGCTCAGATACGCAGTATTTT
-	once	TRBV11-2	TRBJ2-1	CASSSGLPSQFF	TGTGCCAGCAGCTCCGGACTCCCCTCCCAGTTCTTC
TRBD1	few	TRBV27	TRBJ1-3	CASSLPGQGQGAGNTIYF	TGTGCCAGCAGTTTACCCGGTCAGGGACAGGGGGCGGGAAACACCATATATTTT
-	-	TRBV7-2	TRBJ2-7	CASSSLTTRAYEQYF	TGTGCCAGCAGCTCCCTGACGACCAGGGCCTACGAGCAGTACTTC
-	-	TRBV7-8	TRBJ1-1	CASSSTGRTEAFF	TGTGCCAGCAGCTCCACAGGGAGGACTGAAGCTTTCTTT
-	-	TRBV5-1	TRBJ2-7	CASSPNSGDYEQYF	TGCGCCAGCAGCCCTAATAGCGGCGACTACGAGCAGTACTTC
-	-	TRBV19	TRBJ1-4	CASSIDKQKLFF	TGTGCCAGTAGTATAGATAAGCAAAAACTGTTTTTT
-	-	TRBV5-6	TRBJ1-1	CASSPRGAWIEAFF	TGTGCCAGCAGCCCTCGAGGGGCTTGGATCGAAGCTTTCTTT
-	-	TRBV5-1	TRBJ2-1	CASSFDFSSYNEQFF	TGCGCCAGCAGCTTCGACTTTAGCTCCTACAATGAGCAGTTCTTC
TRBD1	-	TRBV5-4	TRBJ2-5	CASSKRTGAQETQYF	TGTGCCAGCAGCAAACGGACAGGGGCACAAGAGACCCAGTACTTC
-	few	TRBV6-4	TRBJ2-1	CASSDGPRGTYEQFF	TGTGCCAGCAGTGACGGCCCCCGGGGTACCTATGAGCAGTTCTTC
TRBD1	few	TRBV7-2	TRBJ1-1	CASSVWDSTEAFF	TGTGCCAGCAGCGTATGGGACAGCACTGAAGCTTTCTTT
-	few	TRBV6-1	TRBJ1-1	CASRPTGRRTEAFF	TGTGCCAGCAGGCCGACAGGACGACGCACTGAAGCTTTCTTT
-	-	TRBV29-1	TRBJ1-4	CSVTKGEKLFF	TGCAGCGTGACGAAAGGTGAAAAACTGTTTTTT
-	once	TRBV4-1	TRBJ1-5	CASSQGHLSNQPQHF	TGCGCCAGCAGCCAGGGACATCTTAGCAATCAGCCCCAGCATTTT
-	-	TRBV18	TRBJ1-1	CASSPQRAGLRTEAFF	TGTGCCAGCTCACCGCAGAGAGCGGGCCTAAGAACTGAAGCTTTCTTT
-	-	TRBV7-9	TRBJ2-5	CASSPAGETQYF	TGTGCCAGCAGTCCGGCGGGAGAGACCCAGTACTTC
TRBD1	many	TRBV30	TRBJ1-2	CAWSLTGGIYGYTF	TGTGCCTGGAGTTTGACAGGGGGGATCTATGGCTACACCTTC
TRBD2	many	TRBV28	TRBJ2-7	CASSLILGGRTSYEQYF	TGTGCCAGCAGTTTAATTCTAGGCGGGAGAACCTCCTACGAGCAGTACTTC
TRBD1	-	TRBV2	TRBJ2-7	CASSGRQGVDEQYF	TGTGCCAGCAGTGGGCGACAGGGGGTCGACGAGCAGTACTTC